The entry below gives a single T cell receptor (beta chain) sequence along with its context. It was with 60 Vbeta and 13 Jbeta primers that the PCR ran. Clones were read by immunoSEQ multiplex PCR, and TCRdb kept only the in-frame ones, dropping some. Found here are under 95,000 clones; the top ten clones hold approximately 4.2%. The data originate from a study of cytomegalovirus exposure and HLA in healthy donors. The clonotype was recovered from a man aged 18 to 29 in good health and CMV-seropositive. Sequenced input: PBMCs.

CDR3 nucleotide sequence: TGTGCCAGCAGTGAACGGCGGGGGGGTTTCACAGATACGCAGTATTTT. It is translated as CASSERRGGFTDTQYF. The chain has TRBV6-1 and TRBJ2-3, with 9 bases aligning to TRBD2. V trimming: 2 bases; J trimming: 2 bases; junction bases outside the gene matches: 5. Germline CDR1 is MNHNS and CDR2 is SASEGT. The CDR3 is made up of 16 amino acids.